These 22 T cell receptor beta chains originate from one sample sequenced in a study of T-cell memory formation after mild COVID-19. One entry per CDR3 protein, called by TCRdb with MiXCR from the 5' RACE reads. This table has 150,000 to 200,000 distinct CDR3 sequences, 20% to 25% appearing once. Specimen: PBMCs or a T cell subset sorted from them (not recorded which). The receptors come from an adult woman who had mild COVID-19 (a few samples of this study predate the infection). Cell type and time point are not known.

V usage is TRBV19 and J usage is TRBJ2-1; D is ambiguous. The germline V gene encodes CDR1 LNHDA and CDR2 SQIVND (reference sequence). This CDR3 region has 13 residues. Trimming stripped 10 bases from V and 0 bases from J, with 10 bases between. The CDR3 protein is CATSPRSYNEQFF. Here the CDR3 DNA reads TGTGCCACTTCCCCACGCTCCTACAATGAGCAGTTCTTC.

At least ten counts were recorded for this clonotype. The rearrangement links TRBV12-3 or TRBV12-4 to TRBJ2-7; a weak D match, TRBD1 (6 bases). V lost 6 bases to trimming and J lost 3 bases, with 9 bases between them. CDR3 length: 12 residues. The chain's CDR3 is CASRQDSYEQYF. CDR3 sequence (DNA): TGTGCCAGCAGGCAGGACAGCTACGAGCAGTACTTC.

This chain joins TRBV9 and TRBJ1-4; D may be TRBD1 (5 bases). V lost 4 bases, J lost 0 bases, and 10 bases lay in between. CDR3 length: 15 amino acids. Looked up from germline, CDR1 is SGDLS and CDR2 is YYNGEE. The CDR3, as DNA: TGTGCCAGCAGCCTGGGGGACGCAACTAATGAAAAACTGTTTTTT. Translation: CASSLGDATNEKLFF.

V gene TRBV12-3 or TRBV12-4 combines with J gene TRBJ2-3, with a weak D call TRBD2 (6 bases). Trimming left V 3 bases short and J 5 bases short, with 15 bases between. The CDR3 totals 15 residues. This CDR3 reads CASSLLAGPGDTQYF. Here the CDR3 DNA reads TGTGCCAGCAGTTTGCTGGCGGGGCCTGGAGATACGCAGTATTTT.

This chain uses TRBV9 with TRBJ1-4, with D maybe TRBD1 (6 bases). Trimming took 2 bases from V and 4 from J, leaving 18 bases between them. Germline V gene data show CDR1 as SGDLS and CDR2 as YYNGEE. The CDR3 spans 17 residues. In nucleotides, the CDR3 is TGTGCCAGCAGCGTGAGGCCCGCGGACAGAGATAATGAAAAACTGTTTTTT. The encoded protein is CASSVRPADRDNEKLFF.

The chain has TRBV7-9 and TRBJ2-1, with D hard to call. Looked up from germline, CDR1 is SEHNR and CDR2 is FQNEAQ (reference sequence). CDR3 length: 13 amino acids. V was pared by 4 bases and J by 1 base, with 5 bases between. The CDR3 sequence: CASSSPSYNEQFF. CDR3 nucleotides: TGTGCCAGCAGCTCTCCGTCCTACAATGAGCAGTTCTTC.

The CDR3 region is CAWSRGGADTQYF. The CDR3 DNA sequence: TGTGCCTGGAGTAGGGGGGGAGCAGATACGCAGTATTTT. The chain combines TRBV30 with TRBJ2-3, with D maybe TRBD2 (7 bases). Germline CDR1 reads GTSNPN; CDR2 reads SVGIG (reference sequence). This CDR3 spans 13 amino acids. Trimming took off 2 bases at V and 4 bases at J, with 10 bases between the two ends.

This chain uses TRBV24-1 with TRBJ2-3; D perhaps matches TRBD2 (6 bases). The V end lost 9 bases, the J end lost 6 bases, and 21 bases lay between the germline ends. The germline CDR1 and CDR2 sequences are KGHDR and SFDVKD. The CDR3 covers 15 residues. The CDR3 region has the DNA TGTGCCACCCGCGGGGCCGGGGAGCTGGCCGATACGCAGTATTTT. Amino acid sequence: CATRGAGELADTQYF.

CDR3 residues: CASSLRGRLDNEQFF. CDR3 bases: TGTGCCAGCAGCTTAAGGGGGAGACTAGACAATGAGCAGTTCTTC. The chain couples TRBV7-6 to TRBJ2-1; D possibly matches TRBD1 or TRBD2 (6 bases each). Germline-derived CDR1 and CDR2 are SGHVS and FNYEAQ. Trimming removed 2 bases at V and 5 bases at J, with 13 bases between. The CDR3 length is 15 residues.

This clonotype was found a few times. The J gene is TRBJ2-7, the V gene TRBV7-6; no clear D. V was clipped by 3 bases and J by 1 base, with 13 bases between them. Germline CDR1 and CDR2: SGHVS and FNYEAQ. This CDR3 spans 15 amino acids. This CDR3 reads CASSFGEAISYEQYF. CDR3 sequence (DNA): TGTGCCAGCAGCTTTGGCGAGGCGATTTCCTACGAGCAGTACTTC.

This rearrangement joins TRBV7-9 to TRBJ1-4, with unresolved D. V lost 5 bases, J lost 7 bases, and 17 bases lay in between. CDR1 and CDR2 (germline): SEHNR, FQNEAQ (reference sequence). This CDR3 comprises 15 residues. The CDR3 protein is CASSEAWESSEKLFF. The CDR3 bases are TGTGCCAGCAGCGAGGCTTGGGAGAGCAGTGAAAAACTGTTTTTT.

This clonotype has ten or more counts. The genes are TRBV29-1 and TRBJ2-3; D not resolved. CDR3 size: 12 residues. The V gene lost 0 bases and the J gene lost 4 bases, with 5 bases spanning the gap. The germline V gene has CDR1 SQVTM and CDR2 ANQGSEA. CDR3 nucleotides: TGCAGCGTTGAAGACCGGGCAGATACGCAGTATTTT. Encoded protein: CSVEDRADTQYF.

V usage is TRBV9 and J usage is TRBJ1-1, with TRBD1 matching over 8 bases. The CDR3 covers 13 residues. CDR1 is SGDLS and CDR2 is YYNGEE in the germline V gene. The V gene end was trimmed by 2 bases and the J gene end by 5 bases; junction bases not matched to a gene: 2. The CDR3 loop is CASSVTGGTEAFF. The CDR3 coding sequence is TGTGCCAGCAGCGTTACAGGGGGGACTGAAGCTTTCTTT.

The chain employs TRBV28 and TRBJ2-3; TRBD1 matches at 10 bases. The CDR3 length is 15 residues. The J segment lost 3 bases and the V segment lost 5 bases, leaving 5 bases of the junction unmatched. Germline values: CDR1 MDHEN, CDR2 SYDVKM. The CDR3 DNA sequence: TGTGCCAGCAGTCGGGACAGGGGAGAGACAGATACGCAGTATTTT. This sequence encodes CASSRDRGETDTQYF.

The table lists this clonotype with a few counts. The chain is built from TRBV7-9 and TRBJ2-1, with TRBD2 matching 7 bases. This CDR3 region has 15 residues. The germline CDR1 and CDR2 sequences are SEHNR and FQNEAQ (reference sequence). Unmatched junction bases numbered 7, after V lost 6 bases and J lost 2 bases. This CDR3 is CASRLGGGAYNEQFF. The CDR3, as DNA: TGTGCCAGCAGGCTCGGTGGGGGGGCCTACAATGAGCAGTTCTTC.

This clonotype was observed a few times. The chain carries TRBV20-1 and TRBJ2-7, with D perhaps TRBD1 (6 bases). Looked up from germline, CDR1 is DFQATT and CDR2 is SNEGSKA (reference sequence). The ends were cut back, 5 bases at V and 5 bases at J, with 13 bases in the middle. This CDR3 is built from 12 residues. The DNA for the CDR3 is TGCAGTGCTGGTAACAGGGTCCACGAGCAGTACTTC. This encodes CSAGNRVHEQYF.

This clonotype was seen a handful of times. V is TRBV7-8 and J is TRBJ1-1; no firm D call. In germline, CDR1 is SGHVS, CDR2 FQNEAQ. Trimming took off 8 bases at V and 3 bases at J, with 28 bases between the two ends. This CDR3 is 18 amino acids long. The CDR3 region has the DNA TGTGCCAGCGGGGTCCACGGCCCTCCAAGCCGATCGGACACTGAAGCTTTCTTT. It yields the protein CASGVHGPPSRSDTEAFF. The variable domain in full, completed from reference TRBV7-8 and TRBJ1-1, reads GAGVSQSPRYKVAKRGQDVALRCDPISGHVSLFWYQQALGQGPEFLTYFQNEAQLDKSGLPSDRFFAERPEGSVSTLKIQRTQQEDSAVYLCASGVHGPPSRSDTEAFFGQGTRLTVV.

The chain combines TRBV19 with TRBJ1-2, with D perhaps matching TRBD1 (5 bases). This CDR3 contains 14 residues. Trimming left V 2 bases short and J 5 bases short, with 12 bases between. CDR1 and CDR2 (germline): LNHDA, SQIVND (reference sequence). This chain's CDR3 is CASSISGAGYGYTF. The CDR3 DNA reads TGTGCCAGTAGTATAAGTGGGGCAGGATATGGCTACACCTTC.

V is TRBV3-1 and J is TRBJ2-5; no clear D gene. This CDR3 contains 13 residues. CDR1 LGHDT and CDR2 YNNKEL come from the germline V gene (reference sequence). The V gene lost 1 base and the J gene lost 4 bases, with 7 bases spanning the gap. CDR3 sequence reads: CASSQGHPETQYF. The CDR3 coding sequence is TGTGCCAGCAGCCAAGGACACCCAGAGACCCAGTACTTC.

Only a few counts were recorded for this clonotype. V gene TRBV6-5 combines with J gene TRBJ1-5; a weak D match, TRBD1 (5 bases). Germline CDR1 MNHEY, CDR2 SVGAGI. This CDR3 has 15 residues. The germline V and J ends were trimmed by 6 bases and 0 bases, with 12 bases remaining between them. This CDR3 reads CASSPDSYSNQPQHF. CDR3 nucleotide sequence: TGTGCCAGCAGCCCTGACAGCTATAGCAATCAGCCCCAGCATTTT.

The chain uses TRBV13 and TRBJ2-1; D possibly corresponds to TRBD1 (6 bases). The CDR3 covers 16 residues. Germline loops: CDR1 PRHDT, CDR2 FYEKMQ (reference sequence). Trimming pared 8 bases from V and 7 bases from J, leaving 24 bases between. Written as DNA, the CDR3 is TGTGCCAGCCTAACGGCGTCAACAGGGCCGGGGAATGAGCAGTTCTTC. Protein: CASLTASTGPGNEQFF. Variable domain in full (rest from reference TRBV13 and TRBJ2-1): AAGVIQSPRHLIKEKRETATLKCYPIPRHDTVYWYQQGPGQDPQFLISFYEKMQSDKGSIPDRFSAQQFSDYHSELNMSSLELGDSALYFCASLTASTGPGNEQFFGPGTRLTVL.

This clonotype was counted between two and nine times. The CDR3 DNA sequence: TGTGCCAGCAGTCCCAACCGTGCCACCCATTCTGGGGCCAACGTCCTGACTTTC. As protein: CASSPNRATHSGANVLTF. The chain couples TRBV27 to TRBJ2-6; D gene uncertain. This CDR3 has 18 residues. V gave up 5 bases and J gave up 1 base, with 18 bases separating them. The V gene's germline CDR1 is MNHEY and CDR2 SMNVEV (reference sequence).